These T cell receptor beta chains were read from a single sample in a study of blood T cells in healthy people across ages. Each CDR3 protein is one row after TCRdb ran MiXCR on the 5' RACE reads. This sample has roughly 570,000 distinct CDR3 sequences, with roughly 29% found just once. The specimen was blood. The receptors here all came from a woman aged 70-85 years in good health. Both conserved end residues are part of each CDR3. D genes are given only for firm matches. A row's size may be missing; if present it is once, few, many or a size class.

TRBJ2-1,.,.,TRBV7-9,CASRNEGIYNEQFF,TGTGCCAGCAGGAACGAAGGCATATACAATGAGCAGTTCTTC
TRBJ2-3,.,TRBD2,TRBV5-1,CASSLLASGTTGTQYF,TGCGCCAGCAGCTTGTTGGCTAGCGGGACCACAGGTACGCAGTATTTT
TRBJ1-5,many,.,TRBV12-3/TRBV12-4,CASSSNQPQHF,TGTGCCAGCAGTAGCAATCAGCCCCAGCATTTT
TRBJ2-7,.,.,TRBV9,CASSVDRAYEQYF,TGTGCCAGCAGCGTAGACAGGGCTTACGAGCAGTACTTC
TRBJ2-6,.,.,TRBV12-3/TRBV12-4,CASSSDHGANVLTF,TGTGCCAGCAGTTCAGACCACGGGGCCAACGTCCTGACTTTC
TRBJ1-5,many,.,TRBV7-8,CASSPHYAGGLNQPQHF,TGTGCCAGCAGCCCCCATTACGCGGGGGGCCTCAATCAGCCCCAGCATTTT
TRBJ2-5,few,.,TRBV11-2,CASSLGTVKSETRYF,TGTGCCAGCAGCTTAGGGACAGTAAAATCCGAGACCCGGTACTTC
TRBJ2-1,few,.,TRBV5-1,CASSLGGLYNEQFF,TGCGCCAGCAGCTTGGGAGGTCTCTACAATGAGCAGTTCTTC
TRBJ1-1,few,.,TRBV3-1,CASSQGLMNTEAFF,TGTGCCAGCAGCCAAGGACTTATGAACACTGAAGCTTTCTTT
TRBJ1-1,.,TRBD1,TRBV5-1,CASSLAGGGYTEAFF,TGCGCCAGCAGCTTGGCAGGGGGCGGGTACACTGAAGCTTTCTTT
TRBJ2-7,few,.,TRBV5-1,CASSGQGTSGRSYEQYF,TGCGCCAGCAGCGGGCAGGGGACCTCTGGGAGGAGTTACGAGCAGTACTTC
TRBJ2-1,few,.,TRBV7-9,CASSLDPHDEQFF,TGTGCCAGCAGCTTAGACCCGCACGATGAGCAGTTCTTC
TRBJ2-4,few,.,TRBV7-6,CASSLGAAGSKNIQYF,TGTGCCAGCAGCTTAGGGGCGGCGGGCTCCAAAAACATTCAGTACTTC
TRBJ2-7,few,.,TRBV25-1,CASSEERGYEQYF,TGTGCCAGCAGTGAAGAAAGGGGGTACGAGCAGTACTTC
TRBJ1-1,few,.,TRBV6-1,CASSEKGLRGIQNTEAFF,TGTGCCAGCAGTGAAAAAGGATTACGTGGAATCCAGAACACTGAAGCTTTCTTT
TRBJ1-2,few,TRBD1,TRBV29-1,CSVARDRALNGYTF,TGCAGCGTGGCAAGAGACAGGGCGTTGAATGGCTACACCTTC
TRBJ2-7,few,TRBD2,TRBV5-1,CASSPLTSGSSYEQYF,TGCGCCAGCAGCCCGTTGACTAGCGGGAGCTCCTACGAGCAGTACTTC
TRBJ2-5,.,TRBD2,TRBV7-2,CASGSRSGGAETQYF,TGTGCCAGCGGAAGCCGGAGCGGGGGGGCCGAGACCCAGTACTTC
TRBJ2-3,.,TRBD2,TRBV12-3/TRBV12-4,CASSLAGLGPDTQYF,TGTGCCAGCAGTTTAGCGGGACTAGGACCAGATACGCAGTATTTT
TRBJ1-2,.,.,TRBV24-1,CATSDLQGSRLTF,TGTGCCACCAGTGATTTGCAGGGCAGTCGCCTCACCTTC
TRBJ2-7,.,.,TRBV29-1,CSVAIQRTEQYF,TGCAGCGTTGCCATCCAGAGGACCGAGCAGTACTTC
TRBJ1-6,few,.,TRBV7-9,CASSLTGENSPLHF,TGTGCCAGCAGCTTGACGGGGGAAAATTCACCCCTCCACTTT
TRBJ2-4,few,TRBD2,TRBV15,CATIRGGENIQYF,TGTGCCACCATCCGGGGGGGTGAAAACATTCAGTACTTC
TRBJ1-4,.,.,TRBV7-3,CASSLRWGSGEKLFF,TGTGCCAGCAGTCTCCGGTGGGGAAGTGGAGAAAAACTGTTTTTT
TRBJ2-5,once,TRBD2,TRBV20-1,CSARGTSGARAVQETQYF,TGCAGTGCGAGGGGGACTAGCGGGGCGCGGGCCGTCCAAGAGACCCAGTACTTC
TRBJ1-2,few,.,TRBV4-3,CASSQDKQTPGYTF,TGCGCCAGCAGCCAAGATAAACAGACGCCCGGCTACACCTTC
TRBJ1-2,.,.,TRBV11-2,CASSPTTGHDYGYTF,TGTGCCAGCAGCCCAACGACAGGCCACGACTATGGCTACACCTTC
TRBJ2-4,.,TRBD2,TRBV20-1,CSALSPLALDIQYF,TGCAGTGCCCTAAGCCCACTAGCGTTGGACATTCAGTACTTC
TRBJ2-5,.,TRBD2,TRBV11-2,CASTRRASGGVTGETQYF,TGTGCCAGCACCAGACGGGCTAGCGGGGGTGTCACCGGAGAGACCCAGTACTTC
TRBJ2-1,few,.,TRBV20-1,CSAPPAGGRNEQFF,TGCAGTGCCCCGCCGGCAGGGGGGAGAAATGAGCAGTTCTTC
TRBJ2-3,few,.,TRBV9,CASSVVGRGPTDTQYF,TGTGCCAGCAGCGTAGTAGGGAGGGGGCCCACAGATACGCAGTATTTT
TRBJ2-5,.,.,TRBV9,CASIVGRRETQYF,TGTGCCAGCATCGTAGGCCGAAGGGAGACCCAGTACTTC
TRBJ2-1,few,TRBD2,TRBV6-5,CASSYLAGLEQFF,TGTGCCAGCAGTTATTTAGCGGGGCTTGAGCAGTTCTTC
TRBJ1-5,.,.,TRBV7-2,CASGRGIGSNQPQHF,TGTGCCAGCGGGAGGGGAATAGGGAGCAATCAGCCCCAGCATTTT
TRBJ1-3,few,.,TRBV5-5,CASSPSVGNTIYF,TGTGCCAGCAGCCCATCGGTCGGAAACACCATATATTTT
TRBJ2-5,.,.,TRBV10-3,CAISESTALETQYF,TGTGCCATCAGTGAGTCGACGGCCTTAGAGACCCAGTACTTC
TRBJ2-1,.,.,TRBV5-1,CASSGGSLSYNEQFF,TGCGCCAGCAGCGGGGGGTCCCTTTCCTACAATGAGCAGTTCTTC
TRBJ2-7,.,TRBD1,TRBV27,CASSNPGQTYEQYF,TGTGCCAGCAGCAACCCGGGACAGACCTACGAGCAGTACTTC
TRBJ2-4,few,.,TRBV7-2,CASSLGYGKNIQYF,TGTGCCAGCAGCTTAGGTTACGGAAAAAACATTCAGTACTTC
TRBJ2-7,.,TRBD1,TRBV15,CATSRDMGDRGLGRAYEQYF,TGTGCCACCAGCAGAGATATGGGAGACAGGGGTTTGGGACGGGCCTACGAGCAGTACTTC
TRBJ1-2,.,TRBD1,TRBV6-5,CASRGQGATNYGYTF,TGTGCCAGCAGGGGACAGGGGGCCACTAACTATGGCTACACCTTC
TRBJ2-5,many,TRBD2,TRBV7-2,CASSRVASGDNQETQYF,TGTGCCAGCAGTCGTGTGGCTAGCGGGGATAATCAAGAGACCCAGTACTTC
TRBJ1-1,.,TRBD1,TRBV5-1,CASSLALDRPRVWTEAFF,TGCGCCAGCAGCTTGGCATTGGACAGGCCCCGGGTATGGACTGAAGCTTTCTTT
TRBJ1-4,few,.,TRBV12-3/TRBV12-4,CASSMGGAGNEKLFF,TGTGCCAGCAGCATGGGGGGGGCAGGTAATGAAAAACTGTTTTTT
TRBJ2-2,.,TRBD1,TRBV6-5,CASSYSSPAGGRTGELFF,TGTGCCAGCAGTTACTCGTCTCCGGCAGGGGGACGGACCGGGGAGCTGTTTTTT
TRBJ1-3,.,.,TRBV5-1,CASSPEGSSGNTIYF,TGCGCCAGCAGCCCGGAGGGTTCCTCTGGAAACACCATATATTTT
TRBJ2-7,.,TRBD2,TRBV11-1,CASSFSGTSGGYEQYF,TGTGCCAGCAGCTTCTCCGGGACTAGTGGCGGTTACGAGCAGTACTTC
TRBJ2-4,few,TRBD1,TRBV5-5,CASSATFQGVKNIQYF,TGTGCCAGCAGCGCAACCTTCCAGGGGGTCAAAAACATTCAGTACTTC
TRBJ1-4,few,TRBD1,TRBV4-1,CASSQGTGNNEKLFF,TGCGCCAGCAGCCAAGGGACAGGAAATAATGAAAAACTGTTTTTT
TRBJ2-2,.,.,TRBV2,CASRGTAYTGELFF,TGTGCCAGCAGGGGGACTGCCTACACCGGGGAGCTGTTTTTT
TRBJ1-2,.,TRBD1,TRBV6-1,CASSETGDDYGYTF,TGTGCCAGCAGTGAAACAGGGGACGACTATGGCTACACCTTC
TRBJ1-2,.,.,TRBV12-3/TRBV12-4,CASSQASGYTF,TGTGCCAGCAGCCAGGCGTCTGGCTACACCTTC